The T cell receptor beta chain under discussion was sequenced for a study of blood T cell repertoires in COVID-19. Study at large: T cells, B-cell-depleted T cells, or PBMCs supplied cDNA or gDNA.

Data came from immunoSEQ multiplex PCR; TCRdb stores just in-frame clones and leaves some out. The data show a few hundred thousand clones, 82% seen once. This sequence was found in a woman in her fifties or sixties who had recovered from COVID-19. Material for sequencing was PBMCs or T cells enriched from blood (not recorded which).

CDR3 sequence (DNA): TGTGCCATCAGCACTCAGGGAGGGAGGGAGGAGACCCAGTACTTC. It encodes CAISTQGGREETQYF. This chain joins TRBV10-3 and TRBJ2-5; TRBD2 aligns across 7 bases. The trim removed 6 bases at V and 5 bases at J, leaving 12 bases unmatched. Germline V lookup: CDR1 ENHRY, CDR2 SYGVKD. The CDR3 is made up of 15 amino acids.